The T cell receptor (beta chain) under discussion was sequenced for a study of T cells in narcolepsy. Assay: immunoSEQ multiplex PCR; the TCRdb copy retains only in-frame clones and omits some. The sample lists fewer than 30,000 clones, roughly 86% occurring once. The CDR3 has 15 amino acids. In germline, CDR1 is SGHNT, CDR2 YYREEE (reference sequence). Trimming removed 1 base from V and 6 bases from J; junction bases left unmatched: 7. This sequence joins TRBV5-4 and TRBJ1-2; 9 bases match TRBD1. The TCR comes from a human donor with narcolepsy. What was sequenced was CD45RA- memory CD4+ T cells from PBMCs. The CDR3 nucleotides read TGTGCCAGCAGCTTGCATAACAGGGGGCATGATGGCTACACCTTC. Its translation: CASSLHNRGHDGYTF. Full variable domain (rest looked up from reference TRBV5-4 and TRBJ1-2): ETGVTQSPTHLIKTRGQQVTLRCSSQSGHNTVSWYQQALGQGPQFIFQYYREEENGRGNFPPRFSGLQFPNYSSELNVNALELDDSALYLCASSLHNRGHDGYTFGSGTRLTVV.